Presented here are 28 T cell receptor beta chains from one specimen sequenced in a study of blood T cell repertoires in COVID-19. Repertoires were generated with immunoSEQ multiplex PCR, while TCRdb's copy carries only in-frame clones and drops some. The sample shows some 150,000 clones, 80% to 90% of them seen only once. Source material: PBMCs or T cells enriched from blood (not recorded which). All receptors come from a man aged 50 or older who had recovered from COVID-19.

The chain couples TRBV5-4 to TRBJ1-1; D not certain. Germline CDR1 SGHNT, CDR2 YYREEE (reference sequence). The CDR3 length is 13 residues. The V gene lost 2 bases and the J gene lost 1 base, with 6 bases spanning the gap. The CDR3 protein is CASSFGRNTEAFF. CDR3 nucleotide sequence: TGTGCCAGCAGCTTTGGCAGGAACACTGAAGCTTTCTTT. Based on the CDR3 plus reference TRBV5-4 and TRBJ1-1, the full variable domain is ETGVTQSPTHLIKTRGQQVTLRCSSQSGHNTVSWYQQALGQGPQFIFQYYREEENGRGNFPPRFSGLQFPNYSSELNVNALELDDSALYLCASSFGRNTEAFFGQGTRLTVV.

This clone was recorded only once. This rearrangement joins TRBV24-1 to TRBJ2-2, with 9 nucleotides matching TRBD2. The CDR3 sequence is 15 residues long. The trim removed 4 bases at V and 6 bases at J, leaving 5 bases unmatched. Germline-derived CDR1 and CDR2 are KGHDR and SFDVKD. CDR3 DNA: TGTGCCACCAGTGACCCAAGACTAGCGGCCGGGGAGCTGTTTTTT. It yields the protein CATSDPRLAAGELFF.

The V gene is TRBV18, the J gene TRBJ1-1; TRBD1 matches 12 bases. The J segment lost 2 bases and the V segment lost 6 bases, leaving 7 bases of the junction unmatched. The germline gives CDR1 KGHSH, CDR2 LQKENI. The CDR3 covers 16 residues. CDR3 DNA: TGTGCCAGCTCGGGGGGACAGGGGGCAAGAAACACTGAAGCTTTCTTT. It translates to CASSGGQGARNTEAFF.

The sample holds a few counts of this clone. V is TRBV4-3 and J is TRBJ2-3, with D possibly matching TRBD1 (5 bases). The CDR3 totals 17 residues. Germline V gene lookup returns CDR1 LGHNA and CDR2 YSLEER. Trimming removed 0 bases from V and 2 bases from J, with 15 bases in between. CDR3 in DNA: TGCGCCAGCAGCCAAGAATGGGCCAGGGATTTCACAGATACGCAGTATTTT. Translation: CASSQEWARDFTDTQYF.

The sample holds a few counts of this clone. The V call is TRBV7-9, the J call TRBJ2-7; 8 bases match TRBD1. CDR1 SEHNR and CDR2 FQNEAQ come from the germline V gene (reference sequence). J gave up 4 bases and V 4 bases, and 6 bases lay outside the gene matches. CDR3 length: 14 amino acids. This CDR3 reads CASSSTGVRYEQYF. In DNA form, the CDR3 reads TGTGCCAGCAGCTCGACAGGGGTCAGGTACGAGCAGTACTTC.

The chain is built from TRBV9 and TRBJ2-7, with TRBD1 matching 9 bases. The CDR3 runs 15 residues. V lost 0 bases to trimming and J lost 9 bases; unmatched junction nucleotides: 10. Germline CDR1 reads SGDLS; CDR2 reads YYNGEE. The CDR3 DNA reads TGTGCCAGCAGCGTAGGAGTGACAGGGGGTGTTGTGCAGTACTTC. This translates into CASSVGVTGGVVQYF.

J is TRBJ2-2 and V is TRBV3-1 (or the pseudogene TRBV3-2), with a possible D match to TRBD2 (5 bases). From germline, CDR1 is LGHDT and CDR2 YNNKEL (reference sequence). The CDR3 extends over 17 amino acids. The V end lost 2 bases, the J end lost 0 bases, and 13 bases lay between the germline ends. CDR3 nucleotide sequence: TGTGCCAGCAGCCAACCCGAAACTAGAACGAACACCGGGGAGCTGTTTTTT. Residues: CASSQPETRTNTGELFF.

There are a few counts of this clone. DNA of the CDR3: TGTGCCAGCAGCTTATTGAAACTAGAGCAAGAGACCCAGTACTTC. Translated, it gives CASSLLKLEQETQYF. The V gene is TRBV7-9, the J gene TRBJ2-5; a possible D gene is TRBD2 (5 bases). Germline assignment: CDR1 SEHNR and CDR2 FQNEAQ (reference sequence). There are 15 residues in the CDR3. V was pared by 2 bases and J by 2 bases, with 12 bases between.

V is TRBV2 and J is TRBJ2-5; D remains ambiguous. Trimming pared 0 bases from V and 0 bases from J, leaving 11 bases between. The V gene's germline CDR1 is SNHLY and CDR2 FYNNEI. CDR3 size: 16 residues. CDR3 coding DNA: TGTGCCAGCAGTGAAGCGGCACAGTTAAACCAAGAGACCCAGTACTTC. Translated, it gives CASSEAAQLNQETQYF.

The CDR3 DNA is TGTGCCAGCAGCCCCTCTCGTGGTGGCGGGGCAATCACAGATACGCAGTATTTT. It yields the protein CASSPSRGGGAITDTQYF. This chain uses TRBV7-2 with TRBJ2-3; tentatively, D is TRBD2 (6 bases). V was trimmed by 5 bases and J by 2 bases, leaving 23 bases between them. Germline V lookup: CDR1 SGHTA, CDR2 FQGNSA. The CDR3 consists of 18 residues.

The CDR3 nucleotides read TGTGCCAGCAGCTCCCAGACAGGGGCTTCACCCCTCCACTTT. Its protein is CASSSQTGASPLHF. V is TRBV7-3 and J is TRBJ1-6, with 8 bases that match TRBD1. CDR1 and CDR2 (germline): SGHTA, FQGTGA. The CDR3 has 14 residues. Unmatched junction bases numbered 5, after V lost 4 bases and J lost 9 bases.

CDR3 protein: CAISGDRVESEQYF. CDR3 nucleotides: TGTGCCATCAGTGGGGACAGGGTGGAATCCGAGCAGTACTTC. The chain uses TRBV10-3 and TRBJ2-7, with 9 bases aligning to TRBD1. CDR1 and CDR2 (germline): ENHRY, SYGVKD. CDR3 size: 14 residues. J lost 6 bases, V lost 4 bases, and 7 bases had no gene match.

The table lists this clone with a few counts. The chain employs TRBV19 and TRBJ1-5; TRBD1 is a possible D gene (5 bases). V shed 10 bases and J shed 6 bases, with 28 bases lying between them. This CDR3 spans 17 amino acids. Germline V CDR1 and CDR2: LNHDA, SQIVND (reference sequence). The CDR3 DNA reads as TGTGCCACCTCGGGAGGGTCCGCGGGGGTATTTCGTCAGCCCCAGCATTTT. It codes for CATSGGSAGVFRQPQHF.

The V gene is TRBV27, the J gene TRBJ1-6; 7 bases line up with TRBD1. Germline values: CDR1 MNHEY, CDR2 SMNVEV (reference sequence). The CDR3 is made up of 15 amino acids. J was trimmed by 10 bases and V by 6 bases; bases with no gene match: 12. The DNA of the CDR3 is TGTGCCAGCAGAGGGGGAACAGGGGTTAACTCACCCCTCCACTTT. It encodes CASRGGTGVNSPLHF.

The chain links TRBV6-4 to TRBJ1-5, with D possibly being TRBD1 (5 bases). Germline V gives CDR1 MRHNA, CDR2 SNTAGT. The CDR3 runs 13 residues. Deletions cut 5 bases from V and 3 bases from J, with 8 bases between. In DNA, the CDR3 is TGTGCCAGCAGTCCGGGGGTCAATCAGCCCCAGCATTTT. Translated: CASSPGVNQPQHF.

This clone was seen only once. This sequence joins TRBV28 and TRBJ1-3; no definite D call. The CDR3 extends over 16 amino acids. Germline-derived CDR1 and CDR2 are MDHEN and SYDVKM. Trimming shortened V by 2 bases and J by 0 bases, and 11 bases separated the two germline ends. This CDR3 is CASSLTYSYSGNTIYF. DNA of the CDR3: TGTGCCAGCAGTTTAACGTACTCCTACTCTGGAAACACCATATATTTT.

This clone was observed a few times. This chain links TRBV28 with TRBJ1-1; D uncertain. Germline CDR1 MDHEN, CDR2 SYDVKM. V was clipped by 6 bases and J by 3 bases, with 11 bases between them. The CDR3 runs 13 residues. The DNA of the CDR3 is TGTGCCAGCAGCCACTTCGGTCACACTGAAGCTTTCTTT. It specifies CASSHFGHTEAFF. Supplemented by reference TRBV28 and TRBJ1-1, the full variable domain reads DVKVTQSSRYLVKRTGEKVFLECVQDMDHENMFWYRQDPGLGLRLIYFSYDVKMKEKGDIPEGYSVSREKKERFSLILESASTNQTSMYLCASSHFGHTEAFFGQGTRLTVV.

V usage is TRBV5-1 and J usage is TRBJ2-3; weak D call: TRBD2 (5 bases). The CDR3 length is 13 residues. Trimming left V 4 bases short and J 2 bases short, with 8 bases between. The germline CDR1 and CDR2 sequences are SGHRS and YFSETQ. Here the CDR3 reads CASSEGYTDTQYF. As DNA, the CDR3 is TGCGCCAGCAGCGAGGGTTACACAGATACGCAGTATTTT.

CDR3 amino acids: CASPGQFKETQYF. As DNA, the CDR3 is TGTGCCAGCCCGGGACAGTTCAAAGAGACCCAGTACTTC. The chain couples TRBV21-1 to TRBJ2-5; TRBD1 reflects the table's D call only, with no check against the DNA. TRBV21-1 is flagged as a pseudogene. The CDR3 runs 13 residues.

The genes are TRBV30 and TRBJ1-2; 12 bases are shared with TRBD1. CDR1 GTSNPN and CDR2 SVGIG come from the germline V gene (reference sequence). The CDR3 runs 15 residues. Trimming cost V 3 bases and J 6 bases; bases outside gene matches: 8. Here the CDR3 reads CAWRGQGAGRDGYTF. The CDR3 DNA follows: TGTGCCTGGAGGGGACAGGGGGCAGGGCGGGATGGCTACACCTTC. Combining the CDR3 with reference TRBV30 and TRBJ1-2 gives the whole variable domain SQTIHQWPATLVQPVGSPLSLECTVEGTSNPNLYWYRQAAGRGLQLLFYSVGIGQISSEVPQNLSASRPQDRQFILSSKKLLLSDSGFYLCAWRGQGAGRDGYTFGSGTRLTVV.

The table lists this clone with a few counts. This sequence joins TRBV7-8 and TRBJ2-6; D not resolved. The CDR3 is 15 residues long. V dropped 3 bases and J dropped 0 bases, with 6 bases sitting between them. In germline, CDR1 is SGHVS, CDR2 FQNEAQ. The CDR3: CASSFGSSGANVLTF. DNA of the CDR3: TGTGCCAGCAGCTTCGGTAGCTCTGGGGCCAACGTCCTGACTTTC. The whole variable domain, filled in from reference TRBV7-8 and TRBJ2-6, reads GAGVSQSPRYKVAKRGQDVALRCDPISGHVSLFWYQQALGQGPEFLTYFQNEAQLDKSGLPSDRFFAERPEGSVSTLKIQRTQQEDSAVYLCASSFGSSGANVLTFGAGSRLTVL.

The gene calls are TRBV19 and TRBJ1-1; weak D call: TRBD1 (6 bases). The CDR3 is 12 residues long. Looked up from germline, CDR1 is LNHDA and CDR2 is SQIVND (reference sequence). Trimming stripped 5 bases from V and 6 bases from J, with 10 bases between. The CDR3 region is CASSRRGPEAFF. Here the CDR3 DNA reads TGTGCCAGTAGTCGCAGGGGTCCTGAAGCTTTCTTT.

The rearrangement uses TRBV7-8 and TRBJ2-7, with 9 bases fitting TRBD1. The CDR3 loop spans 13 amino acids. Germline trimming cut 5 bases from V and 5 bases from J; bases unmatched to any gene: 4. Germline CDR1 reads SGHVS; CDR2 reads FQNEAQ. CDR3 nucleotides: TGTGCCAGCAGCCGGGACAGGGTTAACGAGCAGTACGTC. It yields the protein CASSRDRVNEQYV.

This chain links TRBV9 with TRBJ2-1, with TRBD2 matching over 8 bases. From germline, CDR1 is SGDLS and CDR2 YYNGEE. V trimming: 2 bases; J trimming: 8 bases; junction bases outside the gene matches: 12. The CDR3 sequence is 16 residues long. Here the CDR3 DNA reads TGTGCCAGCAGCGTCCGTGAAGCGGGGGAATTAGATGAGCAGTTCTTC. Translation gives CASSVREAGELDEQFF.

The rearrangement joins TRBV28 to TRBJ1-2; no clear D gene. CDR1 is MDHEN and CDR2 is SYDVKM in the germline V gene. V was shortened by 8 bases and J by 8 bases, with 18 bases between the two germline ends. This CDR3 is 13 amino acids long. The CDR3 bases are TGTGCCAGCTTCACCCCGCATTGGAGGGGCTACACCTTC. It encodes CASFTPHWRGYTF.

The chain uses TRBV7-2 and TRBJ2-1; 8 bases align to TRBD1. In germline, CDR1 is SGHTA, CDR2 FQGNSA. V was clipped by 5 bases and J by 10 bases; unmatched bases: 10. CDR3 length equals 14 residues. Here the CDR3 reads CASSPIRTGNEQFF. The CDR3 DNA is TGTGCCAGCAGCCCAATCCGGACAGGGAACGAGCAGTTCTTC.

Details on this clone: The identical CDR3 is also encoded by other nucleotide sequences in the sample. This sequence joins TRBV18 and TRBJ1-1, with TRBD1 identical over 9 bases. Germline CDR1 is KGHSH and CDR2 is LQKENI. The length of the CDR3 is 13 residues. The J segment lost 5 bases and the V segment lost 3 bases, leaving 1 base of the junction unmatched. For the CDR3, the DNA is TGTGCCAGCTCACCTGGACAGGGGACTGAAGCTTTCTTT. Protein product: CASSPGQGTEAFF.

The genes are TRBV7-9 and TRBJ1-6; 11 bases align to TRBD1. Germline loops: CDR1 SEHNR, CDR2 FQNEAQ (reference sequence). This CDR3 comprises 16 residues. V trimming: 5 bases; J trimming: 7 bases; junction bases outside the gene matches: 7. For the CDR3, the DNA is TGTGCCAGCAGCCCCTGGGACAGGGGGGCAAATTCACCCCTCCACTTT. Translation: CASSPWDRGANSPLHF.